This T cell receptor beta chain came from a study of OX40 agonist ivuxolimab in advanced cancers. Overall study context: The mean age was approximately 60 years, ranging from roughly 23 to 79, with approximately 83% of participants male.

The study's findings and limits: Part of the nonresponder group also had normalized T-cell clonal expansion that was low. Dosing at 0.1 to 3.0 mg/kg was accompanied by clonal expansion of CD4+ and CD8+ blood T cells by week 6.

The method was immunoSEQ multiplex PCR; TCRdb's version includes in-frame clones alone and lacks a portion of them. This sample has approximately 46,000 clones; around 90% occur once, and the top ten carry 18%. Concerning this clone itself: The target antigen is unknown.

Germline lookup yields CDR1 SGHNT and CDR2 YYREEE (reference sequence). V was pared by 0 bases and J by 4 bases, with 17 bases between. The CDR3 sequence is 17 residues long. This receptor was obtained from an adult with an advanced solid tumor such as melanoma, head and neck, liver or kidney cancer. The material sequenced was CD4+ or CD8+ T cells sorted from blood, taken in a trial of the OX40 agonist ivuxolimab. The chain employs TRBV5-4 and TRBJ2-1, with D perhaps TRBD1 (5 bases). The CDR3 reads CASSLEPNQGAYNEQFF. In DNA form, the CDR3 reads TGTGCCAGCAGCTTGGAGCCTAACCAAGGGGCGTACAATGAGCAGTTCTTC.